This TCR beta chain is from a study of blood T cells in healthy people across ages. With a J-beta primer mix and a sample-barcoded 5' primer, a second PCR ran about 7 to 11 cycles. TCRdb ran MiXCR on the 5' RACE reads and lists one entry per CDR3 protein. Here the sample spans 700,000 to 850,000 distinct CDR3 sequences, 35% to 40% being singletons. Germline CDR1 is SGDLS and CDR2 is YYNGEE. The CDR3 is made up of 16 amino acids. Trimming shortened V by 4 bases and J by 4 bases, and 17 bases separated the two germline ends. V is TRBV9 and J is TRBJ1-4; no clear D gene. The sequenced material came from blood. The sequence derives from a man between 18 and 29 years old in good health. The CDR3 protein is CASSQSPSGFNEKLFF. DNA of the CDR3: TGTGCCAGCAGCCAAAGCCCCTCGGGATTTAATGAAAAACTGTTTTTT.